This is a list of T cell receptor beta chains from one sample in a study of cytomegalovirus exposure and HLA in healthy donors. Produced via immunoSEQ multiplex PCR; TCRdb's table is partial and in-frame only. The table lists roughly 190,000 clones, roughly 74% of them singletons. Sequencing was done on a sample of PBMCs. All receptors derive from a female donor in good health and CMV-seronegative. CDR3s include the opening cysteine and the closing phenylalanine or tryptophan. The order of the fields is J gene, clone size, D gene, V gene, CDR3 DNA, CDR3 protein. The D gene is left open where the match is weak. Clone size is shown for a subset of rows, as once, few, many or a class of expanded clone.

j_gene: TRBJ2-7
abundance: NA
d_gene: TRBD2
v_gene: TRBV7-6
CDR3nt: TGTGCCAGCACCGAAGGGACTAGCGGGAGTTACGAGCAGTACTTC
CDR3aa: CASTEGTSGSYEQYF

j_gene: TRBJ1-3
abundance: NA
d_gene: NA
v_gene: TRBV4-1
CDR3nt: TGCGCCAGCAGCCAGGTTCCCGACAGTGGAAACACCATATATTTT
CDR3aa: CASSQVPDSGNTIYF

j_gene: TRBJ1-1
abundance: NA
d_gene: NA
v_gene: TRBV19
CDR3nt: TGTGCCAGTAGTATACAGGGATGGGAAGCTTTCTTT
CDR3aa: CASSIQGWEAFF

j_gene: TRBJ1-5
abundance: NA
d_gene: TRBD1
v_gene: TRBV19
CDR3nt: TGTGCCAGTAGTATGGCCGGCAGGGGGTTAAGCAATCAGCCCCAGCATTTT
CDR3aa: CASSMAGRGLSNQPQHF

j_gene: TRBJ1-6
abundance: once
d_gene: NA
v_gene: TRBV10-3
CDR3nt: TGTGCCACCCGACAGGACTCACCCCTCCACTTT
CDR3aa: CATRQDSPLHF

j_gene: TRBJ1-3
abundance: NA
d_gene: NA
v_gene: TRBV9
CDR3nt: TGTGCCAGCAGCGTATTCGACGCAGCGAGCTCTGGAAACACCATATATTTT
CDR3aa: CASSVFDAASSGNTIYF

j_gene: TRBJ1-1
abundance: NA
d_gene: NA
v_gene: TRBV11-2
CDR3nt: TGTGCCAGCACCGGGGTGCTTTTAGGCACTGAAGCTTTCTTT
CDR3aa: CASTGVLLGTEAFF

j_gene: TRBJ1-2
abundance: NA
d_gene: NA
v_gene: TRBV21-1
CDR3nt: TGTGCCAGCACCCAAATGGGGGGGGACAAGGATGGCTACACCTTC
CDR3aa: CASTQMGGDKDGYTF

j_gene: TRBJ1-3
abundance: NA
d_gene: NA
v_gene: TRBV6-5
CDR3nt: TGTGCCAGCAGTTCACAGGGCCTCTCTGGAAACACCATATATTTT
CDR3aa: CASSSQGLSGNTIYF

j_gene: TRBJ1-2
abundance: NA
d_gene: NA
v_gene: TRBV30
CDR3nt: TGTGCCTGGAGTGTACTTTTCGGGGTCGGCTACACCTTC
CDR3aa: CAWSVLFGVGYTF

j_gene: TRBJ1-2
abundance: NA
d_gene: TRBD1
v_gene: TRBV6-5
CDR3nt: TGTGCCAGCAGCTCTGGACAGGGGACCTATGGCTACACCTTC
CDR3aa: CASSSGQGTYGYTF

j_gene: TRBJ1-3
abundance: NA
d_gene: TRBD1
v_gene: TRBV4-1
CDR3nt: TGCGCCAGCAGCCTACGGACAGGCCGTGGAAACACCATATATTTT
CDR3aa: CASSLRTGRGNTIYF

j_gene: TRBJ2-7
abundance: NA
d_gene: TRBD1
v_gene: TRBV19
CDR3nt: TGTGCCAGCGCACAGGGGACGGGCAACGAGCAGTACTTC
CDR3aa: CASAQGTGNEQYF

j_gene: TRBJ1-2
abundance: NA
d_gene: TRBD1
v_gene: TRBV12-5
CDR3nt: TGTGCTAGTGGTTTGAGTCGGTCGACAGGGTTAGTCGATGGCTACACCTTC
CDR3aa: CASGLSRSTGLVDGYTF

j_gene: TRBJ2-1
abundance: NA
d_gene: TRBD1
v_gene: TRBV18
CDR3nt: TGTGCCAGCTCACCACGCGTCGGACAGGGGGCAAGGGAGCAGTTCTTC
CDR3aa: CASSPRVGQGAREQFF

j_gene: TRBJ2-3
abundance: NA
d_gene: TRBD2
v_gene: TRBV5-4
CDR3nt: TGTGCCAGCAGCTTGCTTAGCGGGGGCACAGATACGCAGTATTTT
CDR3aa: CASSLLSGGTDTQYF